The 24 T cell receptor beta chains presented below share a single source sample, sequenced in a study of T-cell memory formation after mild COVID-19 (dated by TCRdb to the early 2020s). Receptor libraries were prepared by 5' RACE. TCRdb shows the sequencer as Illumina NovaSeq 6000. TCRdb redid the processing of the public reads, applying fastp at Q25 and MiXCR, and retained in-frame beta chains. Each record represents a unique CDR3 protein, reported with the most common genes and DNA among its rows. The sample table contains 200,000 to 250,000 distinct CDR3 sequences; only one count was recorded for under 30% of them. The ten largest account for about an eighth of the sample. The sequencing sample was made of PBMCs or a T cell subset sorted from them (not recorded which). These receptors were collected from an adult woman who had mild COVID-19 (a few samples of this study predate the infection). The sample titles of this study are shuffled in the database, so cell type and time point are left out; the donor was told from shared clones.

This sequence joins TRBV29-1 and TRBJ2-7; 8 bases are shared with TRBD1. From germline, CDR1 is SQVTM and CDR2 ANQGSEA. V shed 7 bases, J shed 0 bases, and the junction held 5 bases outside the gene matches. The CDR3 consists of 13 residues. CDR3 protein: CSASTGVSYEQYF. Here the CDR3 DNA reads TGCAGCGCTTCGACAGGGGTCTCCTACGAGCAGTACTTC.

Only a few counts were recorded for this clonotype. The gene calls are TRBV6-6 and TRBJ2-2; no clear D gene. The CDR3 runs to 13 residues. Trimming pared 8 bases from V and 4 bases from J, leaving 11 bases between. CDR1 is MNHNY and CDR2 is SVGAGI in the germline V gene (reference sequence). The CDR3 DNA follows: TGTGCCAGCGCCGCCGGCGTCACCGGGGAGCTGTTTTTT. Amino acid sequence: CASAAGVTGELFF.

This sequence joins TRBV6-5 and TRBJ1-1, with a possible D match to TRBD1 (5 bases). The CDR3 has 16 amino acids. The germline CDR1 and CDR2 sequences are MNHEY and SVGAGI. V was pared by 6 bases and J by 0 bases, with 17 bases between. The CDR3 coding sequence is TGTGCCAGCAGCCGACCTTCCGGGACGGTGAACACTGAAGCTTTCTTT. Encoded protein: CASSRPSGTVNTEAFF.

This sequence joins TRBV7-9 and TRBJ2-3; D may be TRBD2 (5 bases). Germline CDR1 is SEHNR and CDR2 is FQNEAQ (reference sequence). The length of the CDR3 is 16 residues. Trimming took 3 bases from V and 3 from J, leaving 16 bases between them. The CDR3 reads CASSFPRSPGTDTQYF. The CDR3 DNA follows: TGTGCCAGCAGCTTCCCCCGCTCACCGGGGACAGATACGCAGTATTTT.

A few counts support this clonotype. The rearrangement joins TRBV7-3 to TRBJ2-3, with 11 bases matching TRBD1. The CDR3 has 17 amino acids. Germline CDR1 and CDR2: SGHTA and FQGTGA. V was clipped by 4 bases and J by 0 bases; unmatched bases: 6. CDR3 amino acids: CASSWGGQGASTDTQYF. In DNA form, the CDR3 reads TGTGCCAGCAGCTGGGGCGGACAGGGGGCGAGCACAGATACGCAGTATTTT. Supplemented by reference TRBV7-3 and TRBJ2-3, the full variable domain reads GAGVSQTPSNKVTEKGKYVELRCDPISGHTALYWYRQSLGQGPEFLIYFQGTGAADDSGLPNDRFFAVRPEGSVSTLKIQRTERGDSAVYLCASSWGGQGASTDTQYFGPGTRLTVL.

The gene calls are TRBV4-1 and TRBJ1-2; no definite D call. The V end lost 0 bases, the J end lost 3 bases, and 5 bases lay between the germline ends. Germline loops: CDR1 MGHRA, CDR2 YSYEKL. This CDR3 region has 13 residues. For the CDR3, the DNA is TGCGCCAGCAGCCAAGATTCAGACTATGGCTACACCTTC. Translating it yields CASSQDSDYGYTF.

The chain joins TRBV20-1 to TRBJ2-1, with D tentatively TRBD2 (6 bases). This CDR3 contains 13 residues. Germline V gene data show CDR1 as DFQATT and CDR2 as SNEGSKA (reference sequence). Trimming removed 7 bases at V and 0 bases at J, with 10 bases between. CDR3 sequence: CSVGGSSYNEQFF. The CDR3 DNA reads TGCAGTGTGGGGGGAAGCTCCTACAATGAGCAGTTCTTC.

This chain uses TRBV7-9 with TRBJ2-1, with D perhaps matching TRBD1 (5 bases). The CDR3 length is 15 residues. Germline V lookup: CDR1 SEHNR, CDR2 FQNEAQ (reference sequence). V was trimmed by 0 bases and J by 3 bases, leaving 9 bases between them. CDR3 nucleotides: TGTGCCAGCAGCTTAGCGTCTACAGGCTACAATGAGCAGTTCTTC. It specifies CASSLASTGYNEQFF.

This clonotype was counted a few times. The chain carries TRBV12-3 or TRBV12-4 and TRBJ1-2; D gene uncertain. Trimming took 7 bases from V and 0 from J, leaving 12 bases between them. This CDR3 has 14 amino acids. CDR3 nucleotides: TGTGCCAGCAAAACGGACGGCTCTAACTATGGCTACACCTTC. Protein product: CASKTDGSNYGYTF.

V usage is TRBV7-2 and J usage is TRBJ2-7, with 13 nucleotides matching TRBD2. The CDR3 loop spans 15 amino acids. The ends lost 1 base at V and 6 bases at J; junction bases unmatched: 3. Germline V gives CDR1 SGHTA, CDR2 FQGNSA. The CDR3 nucleotides read TGTGCCAGCAGCTTAGGACTAGCGGGAGGCCTCGAGCAGTACTTC. It translates to CASSLGLAGGLEQYF.

In DNA, the CDR3 is TGTGCCAGCAGTGCGCGACTAGCATCAGATACGCAGTATTTT. It encodes CASSARLASDTQYF. This chain connects TRBV25-1 to TRBJ2-3, with 7 bases matching TRBD2. The CDR3 consists of 14 residues. Germline lookup yields CDR1 MGHDK and CDR2 SYGVNS. J lost 4 bases, V lost 4 bases, and 5 bases had no gene match.

CDR3 nucleotides: TGTGCCAGCAGTCAATCCGGGACAGGTATGTCACCCCTCCACTTT. Protein: CASSQSGTGMSPLHF. The chain recombines TRBV12-3 or TRBV12-4 with TRBJ1-6; 8 bases fit TRBD1. The CDR3 spans 15 residues. J lost 10 bases, V lost 5 bases, and 10 bases had no gene match.

The sample holds a few counts of this clonotype. The chain recombines TRBV11-2 with TRBJ2-3; 9 nucleotides line up with TRBD2. CDR3 size: 14 residues. Germline values: CDR1 SGHAT, CDR2 FQNNGV. V shed 5 bases and J 3 bases; nucleotides not matched to a gene: 3. CDR3 amino acids: CASSLSGRTDTQYF. The CDR3 bases are TGTGCCAGCAGCCTTAGCGGGAGAACAGATACGCAGTATTTT.

This clonotype occurred a few times. The V call is TRBV9, the J call TRBJ1-5, with TRBD1 matching over 9 bases. The CDR3 contains 15 residues. Germline V CDR1 and CDR2: SGDLS, YYNGEE. Trimming removed 7 bases from V and 4 bases from J; junction bases left unmatched: 9. DNA for the CDR3: TGTGCCAGCTCACGGACAGGGGACAAAAATCAGCCCCAGCATTTT. The encoded protein is CASSRTGDKNQPQHF.

The V gene is TRBV24-1, the J gene TRBJ1-1; D is ambiguous. Between the trimmed V and J ends, which lost 3 bases and 5 bases, there was a span of 9 bases. Germline CDR1 reads KGHDR; CDR2 reads SFDVKD. The CDR3 consists of 13 residues. The CDR3 loop reads CATSDRRWTEAFF. The DNA of the CDR3 is TGTGCCACCAGTGATCGACGGTGGACTGAAGCTTTCTTT.

The chain carries TRBV28 and TRBJ2-2; 13 nucleotides match TRBD2. The CDR3 consists of 16 residues. The germline V gene has CDR1 MDHEN and CDR2 SYDVKM. Germline trimming cut 6 bases from V and 4 bases from J; bases unmatched to any gene: 5. CDR3 sequence (DNA): TGTGCCAGCAGCCGACTAGCGGGAGGAGGCACCGGGGAGCTGTTTTTT. Its protein product is CASSRLAGGGTGELFF.

The J gene is TRBJ1-2, the V gene TRBV5-1; a weak D match, TRBD1 (6 bases). This CDR3 has 12 amino acids. Trimming took 0 bases from V and 6 from J, leaving 6 bases between them. The germline CDR1 and CDR2 sequences are SGHRS and YFSETQ. The chain's CDR3 is CASSLAGDGYTF. The DNA for the CDR3 is TGCGCCAGCAGCTTGGCAGGGGATGGCTACACCTTC.

This clonotype was seen a handful of times. The rearrangement links TRBV9 to TRBJ2-1, with 8 nucleotides matching TRBD1. J lost 0 bases, V lost 3 bases, and 2 bases had no gene match. Germline CDR1 is SGDLS and CDR2 is YYNGEE. The CDR3 is made up of 15 amino acids. CDR3 coding DNA: TGTGCCAGCAGCGGCGGGACAGGCTCCTACAATGAGCAGTTCTTC. Translating it yields CASSGGTGSYNEQFF.

This clonotype was picked up a small number of times. This sequence joins TRBV7-9 and TRBJ2-7, with 11 bases fitting TRBD1. CDR1 is SEHNR and CDR2 is FQNEAQ in the germline V gene (reference sequence). This CDR3 region has 18 residues. Germline trimming cut 0 bases from V and 4 bases from J; bases unmatched to any gene: 11. The CDR3 protein is CASSLALIRTGGMYEQYF. DNA of the CDR3: TGTGCCAGCAGCTTAGCGCTTATCCGGACAGGGGGCATGTACGAGCAGTACTTC.

The V gene is TRBV4-3, the J gene TRBJ2-7; 8 bases match TRBD1. The V and J ends lost 1 base and 3 bases, in that order; junction bases with no gene match: 5. The germline CDR1 and CDR2 sequences are LGHNA and YSLEER. The CDR3 runs to 15 residues. CDR3 residues: CASSQVQGAIYEQYF. In nucleotides, the CDR3 is TGCGCCAGCAGCCAAGTCCAGGGGGCTATCTACGAGCAGTACTTC.

The chain links TRBV6-5 to TRBJ2-1; 8 bases map to TRBD2. V lost 7 bases and J lost 7; bases outside the gene matches: 6. Germline V gene sequence: CDR1 MNHEY, CDR2 SVGAGI. This CDR3 region has 13 residues. The CDR3 protein is CASKSGRYNEQFF. Written as DNA, the CDR3 is TGTGCCAGCAAGAGCGGGAGATATAATGAGCAGTTCTTC.

The chain links TRBV20-1 to TRBJ1-6, with D perhaps TRBD1 (6 bases). V was trimmed by 3 bases and J by 10 bases, leaving 10 bases between them. Germline V lookup: CDR1 DFQATT, CDR2 SNEGSKA (reference sequence). The CDR3 loop spans 12 amino acids. For the CDR3, the DNA is TGCAGTGCTAGTTCAGGGGAATCACCCCTCCACTTT. It is translated as CSASSGESPLHF.

V is TRBV11-2 and J is TRBJ1-4, with D possibly TRBD1 on 5 matching bases. Deletions cut 5 bases from V and 14 bases from J, with 24 bases between. Germline values: CDR1 SGHAT, CDR2 FQNNGV. The CDR3 sequence is 15 residues long. CDR3 nucleotide sequence: TGTGCCAGCAGCCCAGTGTCCCTTAACGCTGGGGGGCTGTTTTTT. Translation gives CASSPVSLNAGGLFF.

A few counts support this clonotype. V is TRBV7-2 and J is TRBJ1-6, with 7 bases matching TRBD1. Germline CDR1 and CDR2: SGHTA and FQGNSA. J was trimmed by 4 bases and V by 4 bases; bases with no gene match: 4. The CDR3 totals 15 residues. The CDR3 DNA follows: TGTGCCAGCAGCTCCCGACAGGGATATAATTCACCCCTCCACTTT. This codes for CASSSRQGYNSPLHF.